Listed below are T cell receptor beta chains from one sample, sequenced in a study of blood T cell repertoires in COVID-19. TCRdb keeps only in-frame clones here, not all; method: immunoSEQ multiplex PCR. The sample lists roughly 110,000 clones, approximately 89% occurring once. The specimen sequenced was peripheral blood. The origin of the receptors is a man over 45 with active or convalescent COVID-19. CDR3s include the opening cysteine and the closing phenylalanine or tryptophan. Only part of the rows carry a size: once, few, many, or a class if the clone is expanded.

V: TRBV12-3/TRBV12-4; size: once; CDR3: CASSEPGSGEQFF
V: TRBV30; size: .; CDR3: CAWRTRGSYEQYF
V: TRBV14; size: .; CDR3: CASSRRLAGTDPYEQYF
V: TRBV11-3; size: .; CDR3: CASSLRQNTEAFF
V: TRBV28; size: .; CDR3: CASSSPGQGTRETQYF
V: TRBV7-8; size: .; CDR3: CASSFRLAGGFNEQFF
V: TRBV7-9; size: .; CDR3: CASSPLAGGDTGELFF
V: TRBV18; size: .; CDR3: CASSLGTDYGYTF
V: TRBV7-2; size: once; CDR3: CASSLGRGYEAFF
V: TRBV28; size: .; CDR3: CASKVAGVLEQFF
V: TRBV13; size: .; CDR3: CASSLEEQPYEQYF
V: TRBV19; size: .; CDR3: CASSAFGTSSVNEQFF
V: TRBV6-5; size: .; CDR3: CASSYSTGRNEQFF
V: TRBV10-2; size: few; CDR3: CASSVGGTGELFF
V: TRBV5-8; size: .; CDR3: CASRAVASYEQYF
V: TRBV5-4; size: .; CDR3: CASSLLSRTDYNEQFF
V: TRBV12-5; size: .; CDR3: CASGLRGDTQYF
V: TRBV20-1; size: .; CDR3: CSASTVSSYNEQFF
V: TRBV5-6; size: once; CDR3: CASSLRGRGHQPQHF
V: TRBV7-9; size: .; CDR3: CASERGDTQYF
V: TRBV30; size: .; CDR3: CAWSIRQGGYTF
V: TRBV4-1; size: once; CDR3: CASSQERGHGNQPQHF
V: TRBV5-6; size: .; CDR3: CASSLGGPDRSLYYEQYF
V: TRBV5-8; size: .; CDR3: CASSPTGTVRMNTEAFF
V: TRBV5-1; size: .; CDR3: CASTNFRGMNTEAFF
V: TRBV9; size: once; CDR3: CASSLTTGGSDTEAFF
V: TRBV24-1; size: few; CDR3: CATSDRTGGLAYGYTF
V: TRBV19; size: .; CDR3: CASSIYQGAGELFF
V: TRBV3-1/TRBV3-2; size: once; CDR3: CASSQPGQGMDGYTF
V: TRBV2; size: .; CDR3: CASSGDPAGTKNIQYF
V: TRBV28; size: .; CDR3: CASSSWTVYKTNTGELFF
V: TRBV27; size: .; CDR3: CASSPSGTRPYEQYF
V: TRBV6-4; size: .; CDR3: CASSAGTGDHQPQHF